This T cell receptor beta chain appears in the sequencing data of a study of OX40 agonist ivuxolimab in advanced cancers. This CDR3 region has 16 residues. V dropped 2 bases and J dropped 0 bases, with 14 bases sitting between them. The germline gives CDR1 SGHTA, CDR2 FQGNSA. Sequenced by immunoSEQ multiplex PCR; TCRdb stores in-frame clones only, minus some. The sample records more than 55,000 clones, more than 85% being singletons. The chain links TRBV7-2 to TRBJ2-7; D possibly uses TRBD1 or TRBD2 (5 bases each). The sequence came from an adult with an advanced solid tumor such as melanoma, head and neck, liver or kidney cancer. The material sequenced was CD4+ or CD8+ T cells sorted from blood, taken in a trial of the OX40 agonist ivuxolimab. The CDR3 sequence: CASSLLGVSASYEQYF. CDR3 nucleotides: TGTGCCAGCAGCTTATTAGGGGTTAGCGCCTCCTACGAGCAGTACTTC.